Listed below are T cell receptor beta chains from one sample, sequenced in a study of blood T cell repertoires in COVID-19. The repertoire was sequenced with immunoSEQ multiplex PCR; TCRdb's copy has only in-frame clones and lacks some. This table has roughly 180,000 clones, approximately 88% appearing once. The sequenced material came from peripheral blood. The source of these receptors is a woman aged 30 to 39 with acute or convalescent COVID-19. The CDR3 runs from the conserved cysteine through the conserved F or W. The order of the fields is J gene, D gene, clone size, V gene, CDR3 length, CDR3 DNA, CDR3 protein. D genes are given only for firm matches. Size is stated for part of the rows, as once, few or many counts, or as a class when the clone is expanded.

j_gene: TRBJ1-4
d_gene: -
abundance: -
v_gene: TRBV7-2
len: 15
CDR3nt: TGTGCCAGCAGCGGAACCGGGACTGGAAATGAAAAACTGTTTTTT
CDR3aa: CASSGTGTGNEKLFF

j_gene: TRBJ2-5
d_gene: -
abundance: -
v_gene: TRBV29-1
len: 11
CDR3nt: TGCAGCGTTGGTCGGGGGGAGACCCAGTACTTC
CDR3aa: CSVGRGETQYF

j_gene: TRBJ1-3
d_gene: -
abundance: -
v_gene: TRBV7-2
len: 15
CDR3nt: TGTGCCAGCAGCTTAGGAACGAGCTCTGGAAACACCATATATTTT
CDR3aa: CASSLGTSSGNTIYF

j_gene: TRBJ2-1
d_gene: TRBD1
abundance: -
v_gene: TRBV5-1
len: 16
CDR3nt: TGCGCCAGCAGCTTGGTTTGGGACAGGGGGCAGGGTGAGCAGTTCTTC
CDR3aa: CASSLVWDRGQGEQFF

j_gene: TRBJ1-2
d_gene: TRBD1
abundance: -
v_gene: TRBV20-1
len: 11
CDR3nt: TGCAGTGGAACAGGGGGCAATGGCTACACCTTC
CDR3aa: CSGTGGNGYTF

j_gene: TRBJ1-1
d_gene: -
abundance: few
v_gene: TRBV18
len: 14
CDR3nt: TGTGCCAGCTCATTCCAATCCGAGGGCACTGAAGCTTTCTTT
CDR3aa: CASSFQSEGTEAFF

j_gene: TRBJ2-7
d_gene: -
abundance: -
v_gene: TRBV11-2
len: 15
CDR3nt: TGTGCCAGCAGCCCCTCCCAGGGTTACGGCTACGAGCAGTACTTC
CDR3aa: CASSPSQGYGYEQYF

j_gene: TRBJ2-1
d_gene: -
abundance: -
v_gene: TRBV5-1
len: 16
CDR3nt: TGCGCCAGCAGCTTTGCAGCAGACAGCTCCTACAATGAGCAGTTCTTC
CDR3aa: CASSFAADSSYNEQFF

j_gene: TRBJ1-1
d_gene: TRBD1
abundance: -
v_gene: TRBV30
len: 13
CDR3nt: TGTGCGGTGGCGTCAGGGGGCAGTACTGAAGCTTTCTTT
CDR3aa: CAVASGGSTEAFF

j_gene: TRBJ2-1
d_gene: -
abundance: few
v_gene: TRBV28
len: 15
CDR3nt: TGTGCCAGCAGTTTACCACTAGGCCCGTTAAATGAGCAGTTCTTC
CDR3aa: CASSLPLGPLNEQFF

j_gene: TRBJ2-7
d_gene: -
abundance: -
v_gene: TRBV11-3
len: 13
CDR3nt: TGTGCCAGCGGGCAGGACACCCTCTACGAGCAGTACTTC
CDR3aa: CASGQDTLYEQYF

j_gene: TRBJ1-5
d_gene: -
abundance: -
v_gene: TRBV19
len: 15
CDR3nt: TGTGCCAGTAGTATGGGGCAGGTAAGTTCTCAGCCCCAGCATTTT
CDR3aa: CASSMGQVSSQPQHF

j_gene: TRBJ1-1
d_gene: -
abundance: -
v_gene: TRBV2
len: 13
CDR3nt: TGTGCCGTTGCGCAGGGCGTGAACACTGAAGCTTTCTTT
CDR3aa: CAVAQGVNTEAFF

j_gene: TRBJ1-1
d_gene: TRBD1
abundance: -
v_gene: TRBV5-1
len: 17
CDR3nt: TGCGCCAGCAGCTTGGGGACAGGTAGGGTAGGGAACACTGAAGCTTTCTTT
CDR3aa: CASSLGTGRVGNTEAFF

j_gene: TRBJ2-7
d_gene: TRBD1
abundance: -
v_gene: TRBV28
len: 14
CDR3nt: TGTGCCAGCGAACAGGGGGGTAGCTCCTACGAGCAGTACTTC
CDR3aa: CASEQGGSSYEQYF

j_gene: TRBJ1-2
d_gene: TRBD1
abundance: -
v_gene: TRBV4-1
len: 14
CDR3nt: TGCGCCAGCAGCCTAGAAGACAGGGACTATGGCTACACCTTC
CDR3aa: CASSLEDRDYGYTF

j_gene: TRBJ2-5
d_gene: -
abundance: once
v_gene: TRBV28
len: 13
CDR3nt: TGTGCCAGCAGTTTACGACAGCTAGAGACCCAGTACTTC
CDR3aa: CASSLRQLETQYF

j_gene: TRBJ2-1
d_gene: TRBD1
abundance: -
v_gene: TRBV3-1/TRBV3-2
len: 11
CDR3nt: TGTGCCAGCAGCCAGGGGACAGGCCAGTTCTTC
CDR3aa: CASSQGTGQFF

j_gene: TRBJ2-7
d_gene: TRBD2
abundance: -
v_gene: TRBV5-1
len: 14
CDR3nt: TGCGCCAGCAGCTTGACTAGCGGGTTCTACGAGCAGTACTTC
CDR3aa: CASSLTSGFYEQYF

j_gene: TRBJ1-6
d_gene: TRBD1
abundance: -
v_gene: TRBV28
len: 15
CDR3nt: TGTGCCAGCAGTTTGGCCCTCTCAGGGGGTTCACCCCTCCACTTT
CDR3aa: CASSLALSGGSPLHF

j_gene: TRBJ2-3
d_gene: TRBD1
abundance: -
v_gene: TRBV27
len: 16
CDR3nt: TGTGCCAGCAGTCGTCCCGGGACAGGGGTTTCAGATACGCAGTATTTT
CDR3aa: CASSRPGTGVSDTQYF

j_gene: TRBJ2-5
d_gene: TRBD2
abundance: -
v_gene: TRBV19
len: 13
CDR3nt: TGTGCCAGTAGTCCAACTAGCGAAGAGACCCAGTACTTC
CDR3aa: CASSPTSEETQYF

j_gene: TRBJ2-1
d_gene: TRBD1
abundance: -
v_gene: TRBV5-1
len: 17
CDR3nt: TGCGCCAGCAGCTTGGTTCCTTTGACAGGGAAGTGGGGTGAGCAGTTCTTC
CDR3aa: CASSLVPLTGKWGEQFF

j_gene: TRBJ2-3
d_gene: -
abundance: -
v_gene: TRBV7-9
len: 13
CDR3nt: TGTGCCAGCAGCTTACAGGGCCCAGATACGCAGTATTTT
CDR3aa: CASSLQGPDTQYF

j_gene: TRBJ2-3
d_gene: TRBD2
abundance: -
v_gene: TRBV7-8
len: 13
CDR3nt: TGTGCAGCGGGACCGATTAGCACAGATACGCAGTATTTT
CDR3aa: CAAGPISTDTQYF

j_gene: TRBJ2-7
d_gene: -
abundance: -
v_gene: TRBV11-3
len: 12
CDR3nt: TGTGCCAGCAGCACCACAGGGAACGAGCAGTACTTC
CDR3aa: CASSTTGNEQYF

j_gene: TRBJ1-1
d_gene: -
abundance: -
v_gene: TRBV28
len: 11
CDR3nt: TGTGCCAGCAGGGAGGGACCTGAAGCTTTCTTT
CDR3aa: CASREGPEAFF

j_gene: TRBJ1-2
d_gene: -
abundance: -
v_gene: TRBV6-5
len: 13
CDR3nt: TGTGCCAGCAGCCTAACAGGGACCTATGGCTACACCTTC
CDR3aa: CASSLTGTYGYTF

j_gene: TRBJ2-7
d_gene: -
abundance: once
v_gene: TRBV5-1
len: 14
CDR3nt: TGCGCCAGCAGCCCTATGGGGCCGGACTACGAGCAGTACTTC
CDR3aa: CASSPMGPDYEQYF

j_gene: TRBJ1-5
d_gene: -
abundance: -
v_gene: TRBV20-1
len: 14
CDR3nt: TGCAGTGCTAGTGCTCCCCTTAGCAATCAGCCCCAGCATTTT
CDR3aa: CSASAPLSNQPQHF

j_gene: TRBJ2-5
d_gene: TRBD1
abundance: -
v_gene: TRBV5-4
len: 16
CDR3nt: TGTGCCAGCAGCTGGGAGCCGACAGGGGTGCAAGAGACCCAGTACTTC
CDR3aa: CASSWEPTGVQETQYF

j_gene: TRBJ2-1
d_gene: -
abundance: -
v_gene: TRBV24-1
len: 13
CDR3nt: TGTGCCACCAGTGATTTATCCGTTAATGAGCAGTTCTTC
CDR3aa: CATSDLSVNEQFF

j_gene: TRBJ2-2
d_gene: -
abundance: -
v_gene: TRBV7-9
len: 14
CDR3nt: TGTGCCAGCAGCTTCAATTCGGGAGTCGGGGAGCTGTTTTTT
CDR3aa: CASSFNSGVGELFF

j_gene: TRBJ1-2
d_gene: -
abundance: -
v_gene: TRBV7-2
len: 12
CDR3nt: TGTGCCAGCAGCCCGGAGGCCTATGGCTACACCTTC
CDR3aa: CASSPEAYGYTF

j_gene: TRBJ2-5
d_gene: TRBD1
abundance: -
v_gene: TRBV5-1
len: 15
CDR3nt: TGCGCCAGCAGCCTGGACAGGGGAGGCCAAGAGACCCAGTACTTC
CDR3aa: CASSLDRGGQETQYF

j_gene: TRBJ2-7
d_gene: -
abundance: -
v_gene: TRBV7-6
len: 15
CDR3nt: TGTGCCAGCAGCCCCGGGTCTGCGGGATACTACGAGCAGTACTTC
CDR3aa: CASSPGSAGYYEQYF

j_gene: TRBJ2-7
d_gene: -
abundance: once
v_gene: TRBV18
len: 15
CDR3nt: TGTGCCAGCTCACCACCGTTTAATTACAGGGCCGAGCAGTACTTC
CDR3aa: CASSPPFNYRAEQYF

j_gene: TRBJ1-1
d_gene: -
abundance: -
v_gene: TRBV15
len: 12
CDR3nt: TGTGCCACCAGTCTTTTGAACACTGAAGCTTTCTTT
CDR3aa: CATSLLNTEAFF

j_gene: TRBJ2-3
d_gene: -
abundance: few
v_gene: TRBV5-1
len: 14
CDR3nt: TGCGCCAGCAGTCTGGCGGATGCCACAGATACGCAGTATTTT
CDR3aa: CASSLADATDTQYF

j_gene: TRBJ2-7
d_gene: TRBD1
abundance: -
v_gene: TRBV7-7
len: 13
CDR3nt: TGTGCTAGCAGCCGGACAGGAGGTTCCGAGCAGTACTTC
CDR3aa: CASSRTGGSEQYF

j_gene: TRBJ1-1
d_gene: -
abundance: -
v_gene: TRBV28
len: 15
CDR3nt: TGTGCCAGCAGTCCCCGAGGGGGGGGGAACACTGAAGCTTTCTTT
CDR3aa: CASSPRGGGNTEAFF

j_gene: TRBJ1-4
d_gene: -
abundance: -
v_gene: TRBV5-1
len: 14
CDR3nt: TGCGCCAGCAGGTCCCAGGGTGTTAATGAAAAACTGTTTTTT
CDR3aa: CASRSQGVNEKLFF

j_gene: TRBJ1-1
d_gene: -
abundance: -
v_gene: TRBV2
len: 13
CDR3nt: TGTGCCAGCAGCGGGGAGGCGAACACTGAAGCTTTCTTT
CDR3aa: CASSGEANTEAFF

j_gene: TRBJ1-1
d_gene: TRBD1
abundance: few
v_gene: TRBV5-6
len: 14
CDR3nt: TGTGCCGGGGCGACAGGGGGAGAACACACTGAAGCTTTCTTT
CDR3aa: CAGATGGEHTEAFF